This T cell receptor (beta chain) appears in the sequencing data of a study of OX40 agonist ivuxolimab in advanced cancers. General observations from the study: At 0.1 to 3.0 mg/kg and by week 6, CD4+ and CD8+ T cells in the blood had expanded clonally. Relative to CD4+ cells, CD8+ T cells on average had more expanded clones.

Assay used: immunoSEQ multiplex PCR; TCRdb lists only in-frame clones, some missing. The sample shows about 70,000 clones, roughly 87% of them seen only once. The CDR3 has 15 residues. Trimming removed 4 bases from V and 7 bases from J; junction bases left unmatched: 7. Germline-derived CDR1 and CDR2 are SGHNT and YYREEE (reference sequence). In regard to this clone: The antigen is not known.

The source material was CD4+ or CD8+ T cells sorted from blood, sampled in a trial of the OX40 agonist ivuxolimab. The chain has TRBV5-4 and TRBJ2-7; 14 bases match TRBD2. The TCR originated in an adult with an advanced solid tumor such as melanoma, head and neck, liver or kidney cancer. Here the CDR3 DNA reads TGTGCCAGCAGCCTGCGACTAGCGGGGGGGGAAGAGCAGTACTTC. It is translated as CASSLRLAGGEEQYF.